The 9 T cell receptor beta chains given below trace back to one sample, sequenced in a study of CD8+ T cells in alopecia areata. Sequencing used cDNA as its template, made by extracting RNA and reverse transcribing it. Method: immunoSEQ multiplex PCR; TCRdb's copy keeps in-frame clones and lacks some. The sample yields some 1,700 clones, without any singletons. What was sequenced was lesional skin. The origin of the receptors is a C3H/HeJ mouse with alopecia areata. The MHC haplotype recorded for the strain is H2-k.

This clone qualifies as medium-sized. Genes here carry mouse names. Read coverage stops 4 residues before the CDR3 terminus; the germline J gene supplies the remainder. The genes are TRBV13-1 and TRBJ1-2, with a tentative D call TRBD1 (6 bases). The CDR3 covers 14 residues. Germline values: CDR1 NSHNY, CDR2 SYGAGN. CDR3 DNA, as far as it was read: TGTGCCAGCAGTGATGGCCTGGGGGGGCGC. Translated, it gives CASSDGLGGR. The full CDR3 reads CASSDGLGGRDYTF.

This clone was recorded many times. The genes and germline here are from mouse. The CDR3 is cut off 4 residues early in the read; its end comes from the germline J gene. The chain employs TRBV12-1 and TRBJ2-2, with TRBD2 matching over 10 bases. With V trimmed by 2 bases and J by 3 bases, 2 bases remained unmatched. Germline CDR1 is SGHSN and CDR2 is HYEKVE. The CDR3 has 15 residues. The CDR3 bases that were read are TGTGCCAGCTCTCGACTGGGGGGTGACACCGGG. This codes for CASSRLGGDTG. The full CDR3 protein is CASSRLGGDTGQLYF.

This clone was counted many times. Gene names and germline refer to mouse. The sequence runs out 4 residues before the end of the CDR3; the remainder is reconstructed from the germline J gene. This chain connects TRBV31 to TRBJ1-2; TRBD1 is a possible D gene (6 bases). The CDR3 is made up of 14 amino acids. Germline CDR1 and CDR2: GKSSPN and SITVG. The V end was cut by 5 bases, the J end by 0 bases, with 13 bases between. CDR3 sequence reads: CAWGRDNANSDYTF. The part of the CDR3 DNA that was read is TGTGCCTGGGGCCGGGACAATGCAAACTCC.

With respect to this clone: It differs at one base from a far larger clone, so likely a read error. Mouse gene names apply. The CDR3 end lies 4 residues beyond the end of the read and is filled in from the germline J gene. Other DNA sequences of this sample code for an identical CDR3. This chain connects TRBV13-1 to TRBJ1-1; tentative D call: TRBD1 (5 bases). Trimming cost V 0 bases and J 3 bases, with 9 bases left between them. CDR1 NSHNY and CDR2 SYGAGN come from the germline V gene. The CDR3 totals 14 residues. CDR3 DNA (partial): TGTGCCAGCAGTGATGCAGGGCAGCACACA. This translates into CASSDAGQHT. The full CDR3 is CASSDAGQHTEVFF.

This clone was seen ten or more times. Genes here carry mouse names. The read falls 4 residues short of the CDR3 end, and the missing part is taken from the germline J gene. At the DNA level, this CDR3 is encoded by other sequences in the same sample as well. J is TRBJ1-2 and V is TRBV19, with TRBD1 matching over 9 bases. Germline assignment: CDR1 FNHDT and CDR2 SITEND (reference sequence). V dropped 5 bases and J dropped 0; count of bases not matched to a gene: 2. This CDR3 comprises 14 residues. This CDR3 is CASSRDRANSDYTF. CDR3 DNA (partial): TGTGCCAGCAGCCGGGACAGGGCAAACTCC.

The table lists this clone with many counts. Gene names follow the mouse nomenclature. The CDR3 DNA, read in part, is TGTGCCAGCAGGGACTGGGGGGCGCCTAGTGCAGAA. Its protein is CASRDWGAPSAE. The CDR3, in full, reads CASRDWGAPSAETLYF. The V call is TRBV13-1, the J call TRBJ2-3; 11 bases are a match to TRBD2. With the read ending 4 residues before the CDR3 end, the germline J gene is used to fill in that end. The CDR3 loop spans 16 amino acids. From germline, CDR1 is NSHNY and CDR2 SYGAGN. V lost 5 bases, J lost 0 bases, and 5 bases stayed unmatched.

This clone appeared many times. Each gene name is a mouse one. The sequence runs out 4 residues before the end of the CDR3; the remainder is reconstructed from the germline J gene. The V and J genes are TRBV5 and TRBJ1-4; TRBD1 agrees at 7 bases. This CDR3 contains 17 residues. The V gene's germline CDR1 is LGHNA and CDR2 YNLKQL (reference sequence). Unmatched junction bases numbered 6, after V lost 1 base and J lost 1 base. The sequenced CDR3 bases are TGTGCCAGCAGCCAAGTCAGGCAGGGGGATTCCAACGAA. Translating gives CASSQVRQGDSNE. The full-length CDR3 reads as CASSQVRQGDSNERLFF.

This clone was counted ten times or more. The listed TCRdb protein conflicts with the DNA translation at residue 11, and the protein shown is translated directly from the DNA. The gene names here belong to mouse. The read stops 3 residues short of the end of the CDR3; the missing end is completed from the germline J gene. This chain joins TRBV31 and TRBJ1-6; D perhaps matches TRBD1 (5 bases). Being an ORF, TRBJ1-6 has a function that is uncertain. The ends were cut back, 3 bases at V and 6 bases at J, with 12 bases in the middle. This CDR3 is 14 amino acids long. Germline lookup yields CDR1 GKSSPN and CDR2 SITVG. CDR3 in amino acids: CAWSSDTINSPLYF. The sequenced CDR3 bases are TGTGCCTGGAGCTCGGACACCATTAATTCGCCC.

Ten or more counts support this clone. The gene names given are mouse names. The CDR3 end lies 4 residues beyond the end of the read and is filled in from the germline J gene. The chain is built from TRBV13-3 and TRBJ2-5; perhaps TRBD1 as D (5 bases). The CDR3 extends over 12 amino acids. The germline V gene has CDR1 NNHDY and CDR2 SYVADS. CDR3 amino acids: CASSGRDDTQYF. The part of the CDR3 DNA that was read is TGTGCCAGCAGTGGCAGGGATGAC. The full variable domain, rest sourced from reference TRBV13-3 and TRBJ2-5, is EAAVTQSPRSKVAVTGGKVTLSCHQTNNHDYMYWYRQDTGHGLRLIHYSYVADSTEKGDIPDGYKASRPSQENFSLILELASLSQTAVYFCASSGRDDTQYFGPGTRLLVL.